The clone carrying this T cell receptor (beta chain) was observed at least ten times. Its antigen remains unknown. The germline CDR1 and CDR2 sequences are LNHDA and SQIVND (reference sequence). V was clipped by 7 bases and J by 4 bases; unmatched bases: 10. The CDR3 totals 17 residues. This sample is drawn from a study of Graves' ophthalmopathy and Graves' hyperthyroidism. Regarding the study as a whole: Forecasting of ophthalmopathy progression by the model achieved over 55% sensitivity and more than 72% specificity.

Amplifying from RNA transcripts, the study obtained TCR beta CDR3 regions. Following a first-round RT-PCR that used HTBI primers, a second-round multiplex PCR was carried out. TCRdb called the multiplex PCR reads again in MiXCR, with one record for every CDR3 protein. This sample has fewer than 400,000 distinct CDR3 sequences, with around 17% found just once. Sequencing was carried out using peripheral blood. The chain joins TRBV19 to TRBJ2-2, with TRBD2 matching 12 bases. The sequence was obtained from a woman younger than 35 with Graves' ophthalmopathy. CDR3 coding DNA: TGTGCCAGTAACGGGCTAGCGGGAGGGCTTAGCACCGGGGAGCTGTTTTTT. This gives the protein CASNGLAGGLSTGELFF.